This TCR beta chain comes out of a study of CD8 T cells in Susac syndrome. RNA amounts of roughly 0.5 to 1 ug underwent reverse transcription with random hexamers. From the immunoSEQ multiplex PCR reads, TCRdb called clonotypes with MiXCR, one entry per CDR3 protein. The data contain tens of thousands of distinct CDR3 sequences, approximately 94% of them singletons. This clonotype was seen only once. The J segment lost 7 bases and the V segment lost 6 bases, leaving 10 bases of the junction unmatched. Germline CDR1 and CDR2: MNHEY and SMNVEV (reference sequence). The CDR3 has 15 amino acids. The TCR sequence derives from a human donor with Susac syndrome. This chain connects TRBV27 to TRBJ1-4, with TRBD1 matching over 8 bases. Sequencing used CD4+ T cells from PBMCs. CDR3 sequence: CASRKTDRGTEKLFF. The CDR3 DNA reads as TGTGCCAGCAGGAAAACAGACAGGGGAACTGAAAAACTGTTTTTT.